This T cell receptor beta chain was identified during a study of T cells in Graves' hyperthyroidism and ophthalmopathy. Overall study findings and caveats: Blood also showed most of the thyroid clonotypes that were expanded above 0.001.

The V gene's germline CDR1 is KGHSH and CDR2 LQKENI. The V and J ends lost 3 bases and 0 bases, in that order; junction bases with no gene match: 4. The CDR3 covers 17 residues. Authors of the study amplified TCR beta CDR3 regions from RNA transcripts. HTBI primers were used for first-round RT-PCR of the TCR CDR3. From the multiplex PCR reads, TCRdb called clonotypes with MiXCR, one entry per CDR3 protein. The sample has about 570,000 distinct CDR3 sequences; 12% to 15% are singletons. The diagnostic basis comprised clinical symptoms, serum thyroxine and TRAb, thyroid ultrasound and orbital computed tomography. Worth noting for this clonotype: What it binds is unknown.

Sequenced sample: blood. The V call is TRBV18, the J call TRBJ2-6, with 8 bases lining up with TRBD1. This receptor was obtained from a woman in her thirties or forties with Graves' hyperthyroidism. CDR3 sequence: CASSPRQGISGANVLTF. In DNA form, the CDR3 reads TGTGCCAGCTCACCGAGACAGGGGATCTCTGGGGCCAACGTCCTGACTTTC.